The 10 T cell receptor beta chains listed next were all sequenced from one sample in a study of blood T cells in healthy people across ages. Using a J-beta primer mix together with a sample-barcoded 5' primer, a second PCR was run for roughly 6 to 12 cycles. TCRdb passed the 5' RACE reads through MiXCR, listing each CDR3 protein once. The sample contains about 1.4 million distinct CDR3 sequences, 59% of which appear only once. Sequencing was performed on blood. The receptors come from a young man in good health.

On this clonotype itself: Relative to the germline gene, one junction end is altered; a read error may explain this. The chain has TRBV4-1 and TRBJ2-7; D unresolved. This CDR3 region has 16 residues. From germline, CDR1 is MGHRA and CDR2 YSYEKL. CDR3 amino acids: CASSQDRIAGTYEQHF. The CDR3 nucleotides read TGCGCCAGCAGCCAAGATCGGATAGCTGGAACCTACGAGCAGCACTTC.

The chain combines TRBV15 with TRBJ2-1; no clear D gene. The CDR3 is 12 residues long. Germline CDR1 is LNHNV and CDR2 is YYDKDF (reference sequence). The V gene lost 1 base and the J gene lost 10 bases, with 8 bases spanning the gap. In DNA, the CDR3 is TGTGCCACCAGCAGAGTCCAGAAGGAGCAGTTCTTC. Its translation: CATSRVQKEQFF.

The chain uses TRBV28 and TRBJ2-2; no firm D call. Germline CDR1 reads MDHEN; CDR2 reads SYDVKM. The CDR3 extends over 13 amino acids. Trimming removed 6 bases at V and 7 bases at J, with 12 bases between. The CDR3 region is CASSLPRHGELFF. DNA of the CDR3: TGTGCCAGCAGCCTCCCCAGGCACGGGGAGCTGTTTTTT.

The rearrangement uses TRBV20-1 and TRBJ2-7, with D tentatively TRBD2 (7 bases). Trimming removed 6 bases at V and 4 bases at J, with 16 bases between. The length of the CDR3 is 13 residues. Germline lookup yields CDR1 DFQATT and CDR2 SNEGSKA (reference sequence). The DNA of the CDR3 is TGCAGTGCCAGGGAGGGGGGACGTTACGAGCAGTACTTC. The encoded protein is CSAREGGRYEQYF.

The chain uses TRBV11-2 and TRBJ2-7, with 9 bases aligning to TRBD1. The CDR3 spans 15 residues. The germline gives CDR1 SGHAT, CDR2 FQNNGV. With V trimmed by 5 bases and J by 5 bases, 10 bases remained unmatched. CDR3 sequence reads: CASSHQGQGPHEQYF. The CDR3 nucleotides are TGTGCCAGCAGCCATCAGGGACAGGGCCCCCACGAGCAGTACTTC.

The CDR3 here is CASSEYYADGYTF. CDR3 bases: TGTGCCAGCAGTGAATATTACGCAGATGGCTACACCTTC. The chain couples TRBV25-1 to TRBJ1-2; D not certain. Germline CDR1 MGHDK, CDR2 SYGVNS. V was pared by 0 bases and J by 6 bases, with 8 bases between. This CDR3 region has 13 residues.

The chain's CDR3 is CASSQAWTGPYEQYF. DNA of the CDR3: TGCGCCAGCAGCCAAGCTTGGACAGGACCTTACGAGCAGTACTTC. The V and J genes are TRBV4-1 and TRBJ2-5, with TRBD1 matching 7 bases. The J call may be incorrect, as the DNA end agrees better with TRBJ2-7. The CDR3 covers 15 residues. Germline CDR1 and CDR2: MGHRA and YSYEKL.

This clonotype has just a few counts. J is TRBJ2-7 and V is TRBV4-3; 7 positions agree with TRBD1. The V gene end was trimmed by 2 bases and the J gene end by 5 bases; junction bases not matched to a gene: 3. Germline V gene sequence: CDR1 LGHNA, CDR2 YSLEER. CDR3 length: 13 residues. The CDR3 coding sequence is TGCGCCAGCAGCCAAAGACAGGGCAACGAGCAGTACTTC. It codes for CASSQRQGNEQYF.

This clonotype has only one observation. V and J are TRBV6-2 or TRBV6-3 and TRBJ2-1, with 8 bases identical to TRBD1. Trimming removed 5 bases from V and 5 bases from J; junction bases left unmatched: 5. Germline CDR1 is MNHEY and CDR2 is SVGEGT. There are 14 residues in the CDR3. The CDR3 sequence: CASSRQGSNNEQFF. CDR3 nucleotides: TGTGCCAGCAGTCGACAGGGGTCTAACAATGAGCAGTTCTTC.

CDR3 in amino acids: CAIMGSPLAGRGTDTQYF. The CDR3 bases are TGTGCCATCATGGGATCCCCACTAGCGGGAAGGGGTACAGATACGCAGTATTTT. V usage is TRBV10-3 and J usage is TRBJ2-3; 10 bases agree with TRBD2. Germline V gene sequence: CDR1 ENHRY, CDR2 SYGVKD. The CDR3 totals 18 residues. J gave up 3 bases and V 7 bases, and 16 bases lay outside the gene matches.